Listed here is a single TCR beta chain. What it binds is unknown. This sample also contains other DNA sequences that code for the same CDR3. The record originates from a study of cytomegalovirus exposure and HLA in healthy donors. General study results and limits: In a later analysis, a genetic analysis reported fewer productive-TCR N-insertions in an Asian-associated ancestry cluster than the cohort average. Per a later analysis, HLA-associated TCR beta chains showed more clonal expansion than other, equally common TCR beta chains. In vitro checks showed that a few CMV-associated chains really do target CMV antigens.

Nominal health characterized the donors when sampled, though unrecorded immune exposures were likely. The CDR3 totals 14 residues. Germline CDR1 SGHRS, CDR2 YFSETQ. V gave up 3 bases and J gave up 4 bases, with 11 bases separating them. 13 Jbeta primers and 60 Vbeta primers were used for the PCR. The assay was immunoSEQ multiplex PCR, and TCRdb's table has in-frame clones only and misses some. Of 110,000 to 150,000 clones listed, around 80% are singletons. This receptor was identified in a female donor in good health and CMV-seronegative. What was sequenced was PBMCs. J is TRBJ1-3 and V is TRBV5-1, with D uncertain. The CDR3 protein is CASSSGVSGNTIYF. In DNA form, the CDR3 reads TGCGCCAGCAGCTCGGGAGTATCGGGAAACACCATATATTTT.